This TCR beta chain was sequenced in a study of human T cells and chemical hapten exposure (dated by TCRdb to the early 2020s). For the wider study: For sensitization, 2% DPC in acetone was applied to a roughly 2 cm by roughly 2 cm area of upper inner arm skin. Throughout the study period of 20 to 30 weeks, patients also received therapeutic DPC doses to the scalp every week. Patch testing on the upper back used Finn chambers containing 0.01% DPC, with scoring done after 6 days according to International Contact Dermatitis Research Group standards. Most of the patients in the cohort were female, and the cohort covered alopecia areata with under or over 50% scalp involvement, alopecia totalis and alopecia universalis. Libraries were pooled for sequencing, and variation in per-sample TCR yields was attributed mainly to small differences in library volumes within the pool. In alopecia patients, the study followed how the peripheral blood TCR repertoire changed in vivo over primary and secondary sensitization to diphenylcyclopropenone (DPC), a hapten. Patient blood was sampled pre-sensitization (week 0) and at 2, 6 and about 24 weeks after DPC sensitization. Twenty-nine alopecia patients provided blood for TCR sequencing at one to four time points (pre-sensitization, 2, 6 and 24 weeks).

On the study overall, not on this receptor specifically: Expanded TCRs formed significantly more large CDR3 similarity clusters than pre-sensitization or healthy control sets, consistent with antigen-driven responses. No change with DPC sensitization was found in the number of TCRs above 1 in 1000 frequency, and no evidence of global repertoire structure alterations was found. Because every patient had alopecia, a presumed autoimmune disease, the patients' immune response might differ from that of healthy individuals. After repeated subsampling, the strength of the expansion versus patch-test correlation and the threshold at which it became significant changed. A positive correlation was found between the number of PT1 expanded TCRs and patch test score, with significance reached at thresholds 8, 16 and 32 but not 4.

Trimming removed 2 bases from V and 4 bases from J, leaving 11 bases between the germline ends. The CDR3 covers 15 residues, taking in both the cysteine and the phenylalanine. CDR3 DNA is the only sequence kept; it has 45 bases, read in frame from the first base. From a lookup of the germline V gene, CDR1 and CDR2 are LGHNA and YSLEER. The time point label here, explained by the study, means: patch test 1, 2 weeks after DPC sensitization. Reading the label with the study, this specimen's treatment or condition is: therapeutic diphenylcyclopropenone sensitization with weekly scalp DPC. At each patch-test visit, blood was drawn before the patch test was applied. Patients were eligible if aged 18 to 70, diagnosed with alopecia and judged suitable for DPC therapy, and pregnant patients were excluded. Unfractionated whole blood was collected in Tempus Blood RNA tubes, and total RNA was extracted from that blood.

Many counts were recorded for this clonotype. What this receptor recognizes is not known. No qualities accompany the bases; no much larger clone lies one base away. The library came from RACE. The sequencing machine was a NextSeq 500. During library preparation, unique molecular identifiers were attached to individual cDNA molecules so that TCRs could be counted quantitatively and reproducibly. From each blood RNA sample, both TCR alpha and TCR beta chains were sequenced. For the original study's pipeline: A median of roughly 99,000 TCRs per sample was observed, with a range of 23,224 to 690,600. The Decombinator software suite was used to annotate the V, J and CDR3 of the TCR reads. For PS versus PT1 abundance plots, all samples were subsampled to the same number of TCRs (28,000). Expanded TCRs were defined as absent before sensitization and observed at least eight times at the 2-week time point. The public sequencing data were trimmed at Q25 with fastp and processed into clonotypes with MiXCR by TCRdb, which kept only in-frame beta chains. Identical CDR3 proteins give one entry, which carries the most common genes and DNA. These V and J calls are TCRdb output, not the study's own analysis. In all, the sample holds about 49,000 distinct CDR3 sequences, and less than 9.5% of those were seen once. The leading ten clones occupy roughly 4.4% of the sample.

The sequencing used whole blood, collected in connection with sensitization to the hapten diphenylcyclopropenone (DPC). The receptor comes from a woman in her fifties or sixties with alopecia areata. Some clones in this sample may be carry-over from other donors' samples. The chain couples TRBV4-3 to TRBJ2-2; perhaps TRBD2 is the D gene, with 5 bases matching. The DNA sequence is as follows: TGCGCCAGCAGCCAAAACTCTGGAGGCACCGGGGAGCTGTTTTTT. Its protein product is CASSQNSGGTGELFF.